A selection of T cell receptor beta chains follows, all from one sample in a study of beta chain features in type 1 diabetes. TCRdb's table, derived via immunoSEQ multiplex PCR, lists solely in-frame clones and lacks some. The sample consists of around 250,000 clones, roughly 22% of them appearing once. Sequences were obtained from naive CD4+ T cells from blood. Source of these receptors: a woman between 40 and 50 years old with type 1 diabetes. Each CDR3 is given with its conserved first and last residue. A D gene is named only where the DNA matches it firmly. Clone size is shown for a subset of rows, as once, few, many or a class of expanded clone.

TRBV4-3,TRBJ2-3,NA,TRBD2,TGCGCCAGCAGCCAAGGAGCGGGGACGCAGTATTTT,CASSQGAGTQYF
TRBV5-1,TRBJ2-3,once,NA,TGCGCCAGCAGCCGGACAGATACGCAGTATTTT,CASSRTDTQYF
TRBV4-1,TRBJ1-2,few,NA,TGCGCCAGCAGCCAAGGACGGGCTAACTATGGCTACACCTTC,CASSQGRANYGYTF
TRBV19,TRBJ1-1,few,NA,TGTGCCAGTAGTCTGCAGGGGAACACTGAAGCTTTCTTT,CASSLQGNTEAFF
TRBV29-1,TRBJ1-2,few,NA,TGCAGCGTTGCAGGGCAGGGCTATGGCTACACCTTC,CSVAGQGYGYTF
TRBV29-1,TRBJ2-3,NA,NA,TGCAGCGTTCAGGACTGGGGGGGCACAGATACGCAGTATTTT,CSVQDWGGTDTQYF
TRBV28,TRBJ2-1,few,NA,TGTGCCAGCAGTCTCCTCGGGAATGAGCAGTTCTTC,CASSLLGNEQFF
TRBV7-2,TRBJ2-4,few,TRBD2,TGTGCCAGCAGCCCGCCGGGACTAGCGGGGGGAAACATTCAGTACTTC,CASSPPGLAGGNIQYF
TRBV19,TRBJ2-3,once,TRBD1,TGTGCCAGTAGTTACAGGGGGAGCACAGATACGCAGTATTTT,CASSYRGSTDTQYF
TRBV5-1,TRBJ2-1,few,NA,TGCGCCAGCAGCCGGGGGCCTAGCGGCAATGAGCAGTTCTTC,CASSRGPSGNEQFF
TRBV4-2,TRBJ1-1,few,NA,TGTGCCAGCACGAACCCCGCAGGGCCGAACACTGAAGCTTTCTTT,CASTNPAGPNTEAFF
TRBV27,TRBJ1-2,few,NA,TGTGCCAGCAGTGAAGAAGGCACAGCTAACTATGGCTACACCTTC,CASSEEGTANYGYTF
TRBV7-9,TRBJ2-3,NA,TRBD2,TGTGCCAGCAGCTTAGTAGTGACTAGCGGATACACAGATACGCAGTATTTT,CASSLVVTSGYTDTQYF
TRBV29-1,TRBJ1-1,few,TRBD1,TGCAGCGTCACGGGACAGATGAACACTGAAGCTTTCTTT,CSVTGQMNTEAFF
TRBV10-3,TRBJ2-7,few,NA,TGTGCCATCAGTGATGAGGAAGCCTACGAGCAGTACTTC,CAISDEEAYEQYF
TRBV5-1,TRBJ2-5,NA,TRBD1,TGCGCCAGCAGCCCGGGACAGGGTTTAGAGACCCAGTACTTC,CASSPGQGLETQYF
TRBV4-3,TRBJ2-7,few,TRBD1,TGCGCCAGCAGCCAGGAGACAGGGGCCCACGAGCAGTACTTC,CASSQETGAHEQYF